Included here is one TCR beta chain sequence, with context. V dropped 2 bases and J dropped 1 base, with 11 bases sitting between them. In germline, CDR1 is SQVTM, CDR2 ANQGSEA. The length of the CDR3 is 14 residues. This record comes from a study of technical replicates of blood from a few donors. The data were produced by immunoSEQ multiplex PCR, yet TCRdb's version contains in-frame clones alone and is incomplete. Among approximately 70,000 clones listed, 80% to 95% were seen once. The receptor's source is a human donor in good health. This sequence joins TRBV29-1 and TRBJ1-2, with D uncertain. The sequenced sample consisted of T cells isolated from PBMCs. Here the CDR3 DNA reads TGCAGCGTTGAAAGGCCAGGCGTTAACTATGGCTACACCTTC. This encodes CSVERPGVNYGYTF.